One TCR beta chain is described in this entry. Its antigen is as yet unknown. Authors' processing steps: Clinicopathological groups differed in CDR3, with these differences serving to build a distant-metastasis classifier for papillary thyroid cancer. TCRdb re-called clones via MiXCR from the PCR reads. These V and J calls rely on TCRdb rather than the paper's analysis. The table includes 3,500 to 5,000 clones, around a third detected once. The V end lost 0 bases, the J end lost 9 bases, and 9 bases lay between the germline ends. There are 13 residues in the CDR3. CDR1 and CDR2 from the germline V gene are MNHEY and SVGEGT. The sample comes from a study of metastatic and nonmetastatic thyroid tumors. Study overall: Across peripheral blood and tumor or nodule tissue samples taken from malignant and benign thyroid patients, the repertoires were compared with one another.

General study results and limits: Significantly higher TCR beta diversity was reportedly seen in malignant thyroid tumors than benign nodules, in blood and tumor.

The entire patient cohort was treatment-naive prior to thyroid surgery. This sequence originates from a female donor with papillary thyroid cancer or a benign thyroid nodule (not recorded which). Some clones in this sample may be carry-over from other donors' samples. V usage is TRBV6-2 or TRBV6-3 and J usage is TRBJ2-1; a possible D gene is TRBD1 (5 bases). Sequencing was carried out using tumor tissue. The CDR3 spells CASSYSGQGEQFF. The CDR3 nucleotides are TGTGCCAGCAGTTACTCGGGGCAGGGTGAGCAGTTCTTC.